Presented here are 19 T cell receptor beta chains from one specimen sequenced in a study of Graves' ophthalmopathy and Graves' hyperthyroidism. RNA transcripts yielded amplified TCR beta CDR3 regions. HTBI primers primed a first-round RT-PCR, and a second-round multiplex PCR followed. TCRdb redid the calling of the multiplex PCR reads with MiXCR, one entry per CDR3 protein. The data hold hundreds of thousands of distinct CDR3 sequences, with around 21% observed a single time. The sample was peripheral blood. All receptors come from a woman under 30 with stable Graves' hyperthyroidism.

This clonotype was counted many times. The chain recombines TRBV7-2 with TRBJ2-4, with TRBD2 matching 7 bases. From germline, CDR1 is SGHTA and CDR2 FQGNSA. This CDR3 contains 17 residues. V lost 6 bases to trimming and J lost 0 bases; unmatched junction nucleotides: 11. As DNA, the CDR3 is TGTGCCAGCAGTTTTCGCCGGGGGGTGGGAGCCAAAAACATTCAGTACTTC. It yields the protein CASSFRRGVGAKNIQYF.

This clonotype was detected ten times or more. The chain carries TRBV27 and TRBJ2-5; 8 bases map to TRBD2. This CDR3 has 15 residues. Unmatched junction bases numbered 6, after V lost 1 base and J lost 5 bases. The germline gives CDR1 MNHEY, CDR2 SMNVEV (reference sequence). The CDR3 DNA reads TGTGCCAGCAGTTTATTAGGACTAGCTGTGGAGACCCAGTACTTC. Translation: CASSLLGLAVETQYF.

The chain's CDR3 is CSVLTSGTGPTYGYTF. The CDR3 region has the DNA TGCAGCGTCCTAACCTCCGGGACAGGGCCCACCTATGGCTACACCTTC. The chain couples TRBV29-1 to TRBJ1-2, with TRBD1 identical over 9 bases. The germline gives CDR1 SQVTM, CDR2 ANQGSEA. The CDR3 is 16 residues long. The ends lost 6 bases at V and 4 bases at J; junction bases unmatched: 15. Drawing the rest from reference TRBV29-1 and TRBJ1-2, the complete variable domain is SAVISQKPSRDICQRGTSLTIQCQVDSQVTMMFWYRQQPGQSLTLIATANQGSEATYESGFVIDKFPISRPNLTFSTLTVSNMSPEDSSIYLCSVLTSGTGPTYGYTFGSGTRLTVV.

This clonotype occurred many times. The V gene is TRBV20-1, the J gene TRBJ2-7, with 8 bases fitting TRBD2. Germline V CDR1 and CDR2: DFQATT, SNEGSKA (reference sequence). The trim removed 1 base at V and 0 bases at J, leaving 20 bases unmatched. CDR3 length: 20 residues. The CDR3 nucleotides are TGCAGTGCTAGAGGTTACAGGCTGAAGGATAGCGGGGCCTACTCCTACGAGCAGTACTTC. Translating gives CSARGYRLKDSGAYSYEQYF.

At least ten counts were recorded for this clonotype. The chain recombines TRBV7-8 with TRBJ2-5, with TRBD1 as a possible D gene (6 bases). Trimming took off 3 bases at V and 4 bases at J, with 12 bases between the two ends. Germline V gene lookup returns CDR1 SGHVS and CDR2 FQNEAQ. The CDR3 is 14 residues long. The CDR3, as DNA: TGTGCCAGCAGCTTTCACAGGGCCGCAGAGACCCAGTACTTC. Residues: CASSFHRAAETQYF.

This chain uses TRBV12-3 or TRBV12-4 with TRBJ1-3, with D uncertain. Trimming stripped 7 bases from V and 7 bases from J, with 8 bases between. The CDR3 has 11 amino acids. CDR3 sequence (DNA): TGTGCCAGCAAATCGGGGAACACCATATATTTT. Residues: CASKSGNTIYF.

This clonotype was detected many times. This rearrangement joins TRBV28 to TRBJ1-5; weak D call: TRBD1 (6 bases). CDR3 length equals 15 residues. The germline V and J ends were trimmed by 5 bases and 5 bases, with 16 bases remaining between them. CDR1 and CDR2 (germline): MDHEN, SYDVKM. The DNA of the CDR3 is TGTGCCAGCAGTCCGTTAGGGGGAGGGGATCAGCCCCAGCATTTT. Protein: CASSPLGGGDQPQHF. Based on the CDR3 plus reference TRBV28 and TRBJ1-5, the full variable domain is DVKVTQSSRYLVKRTGEKVFLECVQDMDHENMFWYRQDPGLGLRLIYFSYDVKMKEKGDIPEGYSVSREKKERFSLILESASTNQTSMYLCASSPLGGGDQPQHFGDGTRLSIL.

This clonotype was found many times. This chain links TRBV7-2 with TRBJ2-7; 10 nucleotides align to TRBD2. In germline, CDR1 is SGHTA, CDR2 FQGNSA. The V and J ends lost 5 bases and 4 bases, in that order; junction bases with no gene match: 11. This CDR3 is 16 amino acids long. CDR3 DNA sequence: TGTGCCAGCAGCCCTCTCGGAGCGGGAGGGAATTACGAGCAGTACTTC. It yields the protein CASSPLGAGGNYEQYF.

This clonotype was counted many times. The chain uses TRBV2 and TRBJ1-2; D might be TRBD1 (6 bases). V gave up 6 bases and J gave up 0 bases, with 11 bases separating them. This CDR3 comprises 14 residues. Germline CDR1 is SNHLY and CDR2 is FYNNEI. Here the CDR3 reads CASSGTSTNYGYTF. The CDR3 bases are TGTGCCAGCAGCGGGACAAGTACTAACTATGGCTACACCTTC.

The rearrangement joins TRBV12-3 or TRBV12-4 to TRBJ1-6, with no clear D. V was pared by 7 bases and J by 3 bases, with 13 bases between. The CDR3 length is 15 residues. The CDR3 nucleotides read TGTGCCAGCACGAACCGAGGGCTCTATAATTCACCCCTCCACTTT. Translation: CASTNRGLYNSPLHF.

Remarks on this clonotype: Possible read error: a much larger clone is one base away. The chain links TRBV7-2 to TRBJ2-5, with 9 bases fitting TRBD2. From germline, CDR1 is SGHTA and CDR2 FQGNSA. This CDR3 region has 15 residues. The DNA for the CDR3 is TGTGCCAGCAGCGCAGTAGCGGGAGAAACAGAGACCAAGTACTTC. Translating gives CASSAVAGETETKYF.

This clonotype appeared a few times. The chain combines TRBV6-1 with TRBJ1-1; maybe TRBD1 (6 bases). Trimming shortened V by 8 bases and J by 0 bases, and 13 bases separated the two germline ends. The CDR3 is 14 residues long. Germline CDR1 and CDR2: MNHNS and SASEGT. The CDR3 spells CASGVGGLNTEAFF. The CDR3 DNA reads as TGTGCCAGCGGCGTTGGGGGCCTGAACACTGAAGCTTTCTTT.

This clonotype was detected ten times or more. This chain joins TRBV19 and TRBJ2-5; TRBD1 might be the D (7 bases). This CDR3 is 15 amino acids long. V lost 3 bases, J lost 2 bases, and 13 bases lay in between. Germline V gene sequence: CDR1 LNHDA, CDR2 SQIVND (reference sequence). The CDR3 region is CASSMAGGRQETQYF. The DNA of the CDR3 is TGTGCCAGTAGTATGGCAGGGGGGCGGCAAGAGACCCAGTACTTC. The whole variable domain, remainder taken from reference TRBV19 and TRBJ2-5, is DGGITQSPKYLFRKEGQNVTLSCEQNLNHDAMYWYRQDPGQGLRLIYYSQIVNDFQKGDIAEGYSVSREKKESFPLTVTSAQKNPTAFYLCASSMAGGRQETQYFGPGTRLLVL.

This clonotype was seen many times. The chain recombines TRBV6-2 or TRBV6-3 with TRBJ2-7, with TRBD2 identical over 7 bases. With 0 bases clipped from V and 3 bases from J, the junction kept 17 bases outside the gene matches. Germline V gene lookup returns CDR1 MNHEY and CDR2 SVGEGT. The CDR3 sequence is 19 residues long. The CDR3 region is CASSYSGPRERGDFYEQYF. DNA of the CDR3: TGTGCCAGCAGTTACTCGGGACCCAGGGAGCGGGGTGACTTCTACGAGCAGTACTTC.

The chain's CDR3 is CATGTIGELFF. Here the CDR3 DNA reads TGTGCCACCGGTACAATCGGGGAGCTGTTTTTT. The J gene is TRBJ2-2, the V gene TRBV24-1; no clear D. This CDR3 is 11 amino acids long. Germline lookup yields CDR1 KGHDR and CDR2 SFDVKD. The V gene lost 9 bases and the J gene lost 7 bases, with 8 bases spanning the gap.

This chain connects TRBV6-2 or TRBV6-3 to TRBJ2-2, with 7 bases fitting TRBD2. In germline, CDR1 is MNHEY, CDR2 SVGEGT. The CDR3 contains 16 residues. The J segment lost 4 bases and the V segment lost 2 bases, leaving 7 bases of the junction unmatched. The chain's CDR3 is CASSYREGTGTGELFF. CDR3 sequence (DNA): TGTGCCAGCAGTTACAGGGAGGGAACTGGCACCGGGGAGCTGTTTTTT.

The sample holds many counts of this clonotype. CDR3: CASSQTGGNSGNTIYF. The CDR3 DNA reads TGTGCCAGCAGCCAGACAGGGGGGAACTCTGGAAACACCATATATTTT. This chain links TRBV4-2 with TRBJ1-3; 9 nucleotides align to TRBD1. The V gene's germline CDR1 is LGHNA and CDR2 YNFKEQ. This CDR3 comprises 16 residues. V was pared by 3 bases and J by 0 bases, with 3 bases of the junction left unmatched.

This clonotype came up a few times. The V and J genes are TRBV29-1 and TRBJ2-7; 13 positions match TRBD2. The junction had 21 bases not matched to a gene; V was cut back by 3 bases and J by 1 base. The germline gives CDR1 SQVTM, CDR2 ANQGSEA. The CDR3 extends over 21 amino acids. The CDR3 spells CSVEGRDIDRTSGRVSYEQYF. DNA of the CDR3: TGCAGCGTTGAGGGCAGGGATATTGACCGTACTAGCGGGAGGGTTTCCTACGAGCAGTACTTC.

Many counts were recorded for this clonotype. V and J are TRBV12-3 or TRBV12-4 and TRBJ2-5, with TRBD2 matching over 9 bases. This CDR3 is 15 amino acids long. Unmatched junction bases numbered 8, after V lost 4 bases and J lost 5 bases. For the CDR3, the DNA is TGTGCCAGCAGTTATGCGGGAGGGCCTATGGAGACCCAGTACTTC. It specifies CASSYAGGPMETQYF.